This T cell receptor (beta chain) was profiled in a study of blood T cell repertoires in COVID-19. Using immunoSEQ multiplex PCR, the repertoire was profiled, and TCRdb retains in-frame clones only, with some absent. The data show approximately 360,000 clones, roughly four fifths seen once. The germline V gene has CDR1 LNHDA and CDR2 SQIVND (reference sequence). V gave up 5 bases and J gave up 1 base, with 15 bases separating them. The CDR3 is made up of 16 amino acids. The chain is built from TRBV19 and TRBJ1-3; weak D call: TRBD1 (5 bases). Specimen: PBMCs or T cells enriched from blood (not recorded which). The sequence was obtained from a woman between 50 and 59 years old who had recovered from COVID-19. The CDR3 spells CASSSIPTGSGNTIYF. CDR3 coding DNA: TGTGCCAGTAGTTCCATACCCACAGGTTCTGGAAACACCATATATTTT.